Below, 21 T cell receptor beta chains from the same sample are listed, as sequenced in a study of blood T cell repertoires in COVID-19 (dated by TCRdb to the early 2020s). The library was obtained by the immunoSEQ multiplex PCR assay. Here the immuneACCESS table is served through TCRdb, limited to in-frame sequences with V and J called. Missing clones are a known gap in these copies; in checked studies unresolved V genes cover under half, and the rest lacks a known reason. Across this sample there are around 130,000 clones, with 85% to 90% seen only once. Under 35% of the sample belongs to the ten largest clones. Source material: peripheral blood. The receptor source for this set is a man between 65 and 85 years old with active or convalescent COVID-19.

The rearrangement links TRBV7-2 to TRBJ1-1; unclear D gene. CDR1 and CDR2 (germline): SGHTA, FQGNSA. The V gene lost 1 base and the J gene lost 0 bases, with 9 bases spanning the gap. The CDR3 totals 15 residues. CDR3 protein: CASSLGRLMNTEAFF. The CDR3 DNA sequence: TGTGCCAGCAGCTTAGGGAGGCTGATGAACACTGAAGCTTTCTTT.

The chain joins TRBV27 to TRBJ2-7; D may be TRBD1 (6 bases). CDR1 and CDR2 from the germline V gene are MNHEY and SMNVEV (reference sequence). CDR3 size: 17 residues. V was pared by 2 bases and J by 0 bases, with 17 bases between. DNA of the CDR3: TGTGCCAGCAGTTTACCCTACAGGGTTAACAACTCCTACGAGCAGTACTTC. Translating it yields CASSLPYRVNNSYEQYF.

The chain joins TRBV7-8 to TRBJ1-1; D gene unclear. This CDR3 region has 16 residues. Germline V CDR1 and CDR2: SGHVS, FQNEAQ. Deletions cut 7 bases from V and 2 bases from J, with 20 bases between. Here the CDR3 reads CASTSQTISENTEAFF. CDR3 in DNA: TGTGCCAGCACCTCTCAAACCATTTCAGAAAACACTGAAGCTTTCTTT.

J is TRBJ2-5 and V is TRBV3-1 (or the pseudogene TRBV3-2), with 8 bases aligning to TRBD2. V dropped 5 bases and J dropped 0; count of bases not matched to a gene: 2. CDR3 length: 14 residues. CDR1 and CDR2 (germline): LGHDT, YNNKEL (reference sequence). The CDR3 protein is CASSRAGDQETQYF. For the CDR3, the DNA is TGTGCCAGCAGCAGAGCGGGGGACCAAGAGACCCAGTACTTC.

Worth noting for this clone: Other DNA sequences in this sample translate to the same CDR3. The chain uses TRBV18 and TRBJ2-3; 9 nucleotides agree with TRBD2. This CDR3 contains 16 residues. Looked up from germline, CDR1 is KGHSH and CDR2 is LQKENI. V was pared by 3 bases and J by 5 bases, with 9 bases of the junction left unmatched. CDR3 sequence (DNA): TGTGCCAGCTCACCCCGAGTAGCGGGAGCCAAAGATACGCAGTATTTT. Translating it yields CASSPRVAGAKDTQYF.

The chain is built from TRBV5-1 and TRBJ1-1; 7 bases agree with TRBD1. The J segment lost 0 bases and the V segment lost 4 bases, leaving 6 bases of the junction unmatched. CDR3 length: 15 residues. CDR1 SGHRS and CDR2 YFSETQ come from the germline V gene. The CDR3 DNA sequence: TGCGCCAGCAGCCCGACAGGGCTTTTGAACACTGAAGCTTTCTTT. Translating it yields CASSPTGLLNTEAFF.

The genes are TRBV5-1 and TRBJ1-1, with D tentatively TRBD1 (6 bases). CDR3 length: 15 amino acids. The germline gives CDR1 SGHRS, CDR2 YFSETQ. The V end lost 0 bases, the J end lost 3 bases, and 12 bases lay between the germline ends. The CDR3 DNA follows: TGCGCCAGCAGCTTGGAGGGGGTTGATTACACTGAAGCTTTCTTT. Its protein is CASSLEGVDYTEAFF.

The chain has TRBV5-1 and TRBJ2-7; possible D gene TRBD2, 6 bases. Trimming cost V 0 bases and J 3 bases, with 10 bases left between them. This CDR3 spans 14 amino acids. Germline assignment: CDR1 SGHRS and CDR2 YFSETQ. The CDR3: CASSLGLGLYEQYF. CDR3 nucleotide sequence: TGCGCCAGCAGCTTGGGACTAGGGCTCTACGAGCAGTACTTC.

On this clone itself: The same CDR3 can be traced to other DNA sequences in this sample. The rearrangement uses TRBV27 and TRBJ2-7; 9 nucleotides line up with TRBD1. CDR1 and CDR2 from the germline V gene are MNHEY and SMNVEV (reference sequence). The V gene end was trimmed by 3 bases and the J gene end by 3 bases; junction bases not matched to a gene: 0. The CDR3 has 13 amino acids. The CDR3 region is CASSLTGGYEQYF. The CDR3 DNA sequence: TGTGCCAGCAGTTTGACAGGGGGCTACGAGCAGTACTTC.

With respect to this clone: Other DNA sequences within the sample encode an identical CDR3. The V gene is TRBV12-3 or TRBV12-4, the J gene TRBJ2-7, with unresolved D. The CDR3 loop spans 12 amino acids. With 7 bases removed from V and 2 bases from J, the gap between germline ends came to 9 bases. DNA of the CDR3: TGTGCCAGCACCCTCTCTCCCTACGAGCAGTACTTC. Its protein is CASTLSPYEQYF.

V is TRBV24-1 and J is TRBJ1-5; D might be TRBD1 (6 bases). Germline loops: CDR1 KGHDR, CDR2 SFDVKD. Trimming stripped 4 bases from V and 7 bases from J, with 16 bases between. The CDR3 extends over 15 amino acids. CDR3 DNA sequence: TGTGCCACCAGTGACCGCGGGGGGGCTGGACAGCCCCAGCATTTT. It codes for CATSDRGGAGQPQHF.

This clone was found once. The V call is TRBV19, the J call TRBJ1-2; no reliable D call. The ends were cut back, 4 bases at V and 5 bases at J, with 8 bases in the middle. CDR3 size: 12 residues. The germline V gene encodes CDR1 LNHDA and CDR2 SQIVND (reference sequence). This chain's CDR3 is CASSTTEYGYTF. In DNA form, the CDR3 reads TGTGCCAGTAGTACTACAGAGTATGGCTACACCTTC.

The chain employs TRBV29-1 and TRBJ2-3; TRBD1 might be the D (6 bases). The CDR3 contains 13 residues. Deletions cut 5 bases from V and 2 bases from J, with 11 bases between. Germline lookup yields CDR1 SQVTM and CDR2 ANQGSEA. The CDR3 sequence: CSVSWTVTDTQYF. CDR3 nucleotides: TGCAGCGTTTCGTGGACAGTCACAGATACGCAGTATTTT.

The genes are TRBV3-1 (or the pseudogene TRBV3-2) and TRBJ2-1, with TRBD2 identical over 8 bases. J lost 7 bases, V lost 6 bases, and 2 bases had no gene match. The germline V gene has CDR1 LGHDT and CDR2 YNNKEL (reference sequence). The CDR3 consists of 12 residues. CDR3 sequence (DNA): TGTGCCAGCAGTCGACTAGCGAATGAGCAGTTCTTC. Encoded protein: CASSRLANEQFF.

Comment on this clone: Other DNA sequences within the sample encode an identical CDR3. V usage is TRBV18 and J usage is TRBJ1-1; 7 bases match TRBD1. V was pared by 3 bases and J by 3 bases, with 1 base of the junction left unmatched. CDR1 and CDR2 from the germline V gene are KGHSH and LQKENI. The CDR3 consists of 13 residues. In DNA form, the CDR3 reads TGTGCCAGCTCACCTCAGGGGGACACTGAAGCTTTCTTT. This sequence encodes CASSPQGDTEAFF.

A few counts support this clone. V gene TRBV9 combines with J gene TRBJ2-2; TRBD2 matches at 14 bases. This CDR3 has 18 residues. V shed 1 base and J 7 bases; nucleotides not matched to a gene: 9. Germline V gene data show CDR1 as SGDLS and CDR2 as YYNGEE. DNA for the CDR3: TGTGCCAGCAGCGTACCCACCGGGACTAGCGGGAGAGGCGGGGAGCTGTTTTTT. Amino acids: CASSVPTGTSGRGGELFF.

This chain links TRBV2 with TRBJ1-1, with D possibly TRBD1 on 5 matching bases. The CDR3 is 14 residues long. The ends were cut back, 5 bases at V and 3 bases at J, with 13 bases in the middle. The germline gives CDR1 SNHLY, CDR2 FYNNEI. This CDR3 reads CASSRLGGDTEAFF. Here the CDR3 DNA reads TGTGCCAGCAGTCGGTTGGGAGGGGACACTGAAGCTTTCTTT.

The chain is built from TRBV4-1 and TRBJ2-1, with D unresolved. CDR1 is MGHRA and CDR2 is YSYEKL in the germline V gene. V was pared by 4 bases and J by 0 bases, with 10 bases between. The CDR3 length is 15 residues. CDR3 loop: CASSPLSSSYNEQFF. For the CDR3, the DNA is TGCGCCAGCAGCCCTCTTTCCAGCTCCTACAATGAGCAGTTCTTC.

The chain links TRBV29-1 to TRBJ2-2, with TRBD2 matching 8 bases. V gave up 6 bases and J gave up 3 bases; unmatched junction bases: 3. The CDR3 runs 13 residues. The germline V gene encodes CDR1 SQVTM and CDR2 ANQGSEA. The CDR3 loop is CSVDGRDTGELFF. CDR3 sequence (DNA): TGCAGCGTGGACGGGAGGGACACCGGGGAGCTGTTTTTT.

The chain joins TRBV24-1 to TRBJ1-1, with a weak D call TRBD1 (6 bases). The CDR3 runs to 17 residues. Germline CDR1 reads KGHDR; CDR2 reads SFDVKD. V shed 5 bases and J shed 4 bases, with 22 bases lying between them. The CDR3 coding sequence is TGTGCCACCAGTGCCCCGGAGGGGGGGGATGGGGGCACTGAAGCTTTCTTT. This encodes CATSAPEGGDGGTEAFF.

This CDR3 reads CATRGRQSNTEAFF. In DNA, the CDR3 is TGTGCCACCCGTGGCAGACAGTCGAACACTGAAGCTTTCTTT. The genes are TRBV10-3 and TRBJ1-1, with a tentative D call TRBD1 (5 bases). Germline CDR1 and CDR2: ENHRY and SYGVKD. The CDR3 sequence is 14 residues long. V was cut by 10 bases and J by 1 base, with 16 bases left in between.